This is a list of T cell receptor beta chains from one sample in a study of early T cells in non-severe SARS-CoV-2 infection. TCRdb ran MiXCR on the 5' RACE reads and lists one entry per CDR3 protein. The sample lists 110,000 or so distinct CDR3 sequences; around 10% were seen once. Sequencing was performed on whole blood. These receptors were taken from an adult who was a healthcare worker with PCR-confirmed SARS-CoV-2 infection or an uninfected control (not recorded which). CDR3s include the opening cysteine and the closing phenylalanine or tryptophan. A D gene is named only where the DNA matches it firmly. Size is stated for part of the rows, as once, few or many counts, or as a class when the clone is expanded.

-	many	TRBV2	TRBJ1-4	TGTGCCGCCGCCGGGCCAAATGAAAAACTGTTTTTT	CAAAGPNEKLFF
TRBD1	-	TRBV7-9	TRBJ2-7	TGTGCCAGCAGCTTCGACCAGCTAGGAGACAGGGGTCGGGCTCTGGACGAGCAGTACTTC	CASSFDQLGDRGRALDEQYF
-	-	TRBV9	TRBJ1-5	TGTGCCAGCAGCGTAGGCGCGACAGCCGTTCAGCCCCAGCATTTT	CASSVGATAVQPQHF
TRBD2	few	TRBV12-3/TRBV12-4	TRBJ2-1	TGTGCCAGCAGGGAGACTAGCGGGACCTACAATGAGCAGTTCTTC	CASRETSGTYNEQFF
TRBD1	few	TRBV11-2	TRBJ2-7	TGTGCCAGCAGCTTACCGGACAGGGCCAACGAGCAGTACTTC	CASSLPDRANEQYF
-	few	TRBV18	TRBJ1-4	TGTGCCAGCTCACCACTATCGGGGAGTAATGAAAAACTGTTTTTT	CASSPLSGSNEKLFF
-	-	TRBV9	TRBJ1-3	TGTGCCAGCAGCGCATCGGACGCCCGCTCTGGAAACACCATATATTTT	CASSASDARSGNTIYF
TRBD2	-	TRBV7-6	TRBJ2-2	TGTGCCAGCAGCACGGGAGGATCTCACGGGGAGCTGTTTTTT	CASSTGGSHGELFF
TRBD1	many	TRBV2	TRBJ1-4	TGTGCCAGCAGGGACAGGGCAACTAATGAAAAACTGTTTTTT	CASRDRATNEKLFF
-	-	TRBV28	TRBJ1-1	TGTGCCAGCAGTCTCATTAACACTGAAGCTTTCTTT	CASSLINTEAFF
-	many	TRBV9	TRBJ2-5	TGTGCCAGCAGCGTTCGAGGATGGGGGGACCAAGAGACCCAGTACTTC	CASSVRGWGDQETQYF
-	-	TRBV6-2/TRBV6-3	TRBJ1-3	TGTGCCACCACCGACGGCCTATCCTCTGGAAACACCATATATTTT	CATTDGLSSGNTIYF
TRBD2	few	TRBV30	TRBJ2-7	TGTGCCTGGACTCACGGGGGGGTACTCTACGAGCAGTACTTC	CAWTHGGVLYEQYF
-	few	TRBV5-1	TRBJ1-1	TGCGCCAGCAGCTTGAGGCCGGAGGGGAGAACTGAAGCTTTCTTT	CASSLRPEGRTEAFF
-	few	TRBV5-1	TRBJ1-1	TGCGCCAGCAGTTGGGGGCCGAGCACTGAAGCTTTCTTT	CASSWGPSTEAFF
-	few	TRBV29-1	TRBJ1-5	TGCAGCGTTGAAACGGAGAGCAATCAGCCCCAGCATTTT	CSVETESNQPQHF
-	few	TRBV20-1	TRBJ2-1	TGCAGTGCTAGCCGTCGTCGCCCCTCCTACAATGAGCAGTTCTTC	CSASRRRPSYNEQFF
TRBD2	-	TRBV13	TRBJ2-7	TGTGCCAGCAGCCTCCGGCTGCGGGGGGGCCAGGACGAGCAGTACTTC	CASSLRLRGGQDEQYF
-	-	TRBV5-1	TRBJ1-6	TGCGCCAGCAGCTTGGATGTCCAGCCACCCCTCCACTTT	CASSLDVQPPLHF
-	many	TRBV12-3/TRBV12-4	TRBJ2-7	TGTGCCAGCAGTTTGTCCGGGTACGAGCAGTACTTC	CASSLSGYEQYF
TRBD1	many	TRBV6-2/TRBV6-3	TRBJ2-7	TGTGCCAGCAGTAGCGGACAGGGAAGATTCCACGAGCAGTACTTC	CASSSGQGRFHEQYF
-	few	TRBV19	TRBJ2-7	TGTGCCAGTAGTAGGACAGCATACTACGAGCAGTACTTC	CASSRTAYYEQYF
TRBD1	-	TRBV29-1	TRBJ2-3	TGCAGCTCCAACAGGGGAGATACGCAGTATTTT	CSSNRGDTQYF
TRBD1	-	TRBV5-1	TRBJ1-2	TGCGCCAGCACCAGACCCGGGACAGTTTATGGCTACACCTTC	CASTRPGTVYGYTF
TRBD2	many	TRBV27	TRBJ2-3	TGTGCCAGCAGTTTTACCCCATCAACCGAAAGGACTAGCTGGGCCACAGATACGCAGTATTTT	CASSFTPSTERTSWATDTQYF
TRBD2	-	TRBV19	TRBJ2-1	TGTGCCAGTAGGGGGGGGCTAGCGGGATACAGCTCCTACAATGAGCAGTTCTTC	CASRGGLAGYSSYNEQFF
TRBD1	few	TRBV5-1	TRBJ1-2	TGCGCCAGCAGCGGAGACAGGGGACCTGGAGGCTATGGCTACACCTTC	CASSGDRGPGGYGYTF
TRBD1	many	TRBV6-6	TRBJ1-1	TGTGCCAGCAGTTACGGGACAGGCCTAGGGCTTGAAGCTTTCTTT	CASSYGTGLGLEAFF
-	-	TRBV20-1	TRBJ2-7	TGCAGTGCTCGCAACTTGACGGTGGGGCGTAGCTCCTACGAGCAGTACTTC	CSARNLTVGRSSYEQYF
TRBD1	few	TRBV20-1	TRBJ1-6	TGCAGTGCTAGTAGGCAGGGGGATTCACCCCTCCACTTT	CSASRQGDSPLHF
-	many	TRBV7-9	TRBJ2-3	TGTGCCAGCAGCTTAGTTATGGCTTCGTCACAGACGACGCAGTATTTT	CASSLVMASSQTTQYF
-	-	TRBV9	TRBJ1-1	TGTGCCAGCAGCGGGACGACAGTGAACACTGAAGCTTTCTTT	CASSGTTVNTEAFF
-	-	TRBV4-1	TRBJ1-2	TGCGCCAGCAGCCAAGAGTACGGGGTCGACTATGGCTACACCTTC	CASSQEYGVDYGYTF
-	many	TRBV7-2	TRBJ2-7	TGTGCCAGCAGCTTGGGGCCGCCGAACTTC	CASSLGPPNF
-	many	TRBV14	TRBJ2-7	TGTGCCAGCAGCCAAGGATTGCGAACCCTACGGGAGCAGTACTTC	CASSQGLRTLREQYF